A single T cell receptor (beta chain) is shown here with its context. Patients were aged 18 to 65, had disease duration under 2 months, and had newly diagnosed hyperthyroidism. Fresh peripheral blood, around 9.3 ml of it, supplied the PBMCs. This record belongs to a study of T cells in Graves' hyperthyroidism and ophthalmopathy. Study context: Staff took peripheral blood when the initial diagnosis was made, before any treatment began.

The V gene's germline CDR1 is DFQATT and CDR2 SNEGSKA (reference sequence). Between the trimmed V and J ends, which lost 4 bases and 1 base, there was a span of 19 bases. The CDR3 loop spans 17 amino acids. Amplification targeted TCR beta CDR3 regions from RNA transcripts. TCR CDR3 underwent first-round RT-PCR with the HTBI primer set. One entry per CDR3 protein, called by TCRdb with MiXCR from the multiplex PCR reads. The sample carries around 420,000 distinct CDR3 sequences, 15% to 19% recorded once. The source material was blood. The rearrangement uses TRBV20-1 and TRBJ2-2, with a tentative D call TRBD1 (6 bases). The sequence came from a woman aged 18-30 years with Graves' hyperthyroidism. The CDR3 nucleotides read TGCAGTGCTATAGACAGAACAGGGTCCCTGAACACCGGGGAGCTGTTTTTT. Its translation: CSAIDRTGSLNTGELFF.